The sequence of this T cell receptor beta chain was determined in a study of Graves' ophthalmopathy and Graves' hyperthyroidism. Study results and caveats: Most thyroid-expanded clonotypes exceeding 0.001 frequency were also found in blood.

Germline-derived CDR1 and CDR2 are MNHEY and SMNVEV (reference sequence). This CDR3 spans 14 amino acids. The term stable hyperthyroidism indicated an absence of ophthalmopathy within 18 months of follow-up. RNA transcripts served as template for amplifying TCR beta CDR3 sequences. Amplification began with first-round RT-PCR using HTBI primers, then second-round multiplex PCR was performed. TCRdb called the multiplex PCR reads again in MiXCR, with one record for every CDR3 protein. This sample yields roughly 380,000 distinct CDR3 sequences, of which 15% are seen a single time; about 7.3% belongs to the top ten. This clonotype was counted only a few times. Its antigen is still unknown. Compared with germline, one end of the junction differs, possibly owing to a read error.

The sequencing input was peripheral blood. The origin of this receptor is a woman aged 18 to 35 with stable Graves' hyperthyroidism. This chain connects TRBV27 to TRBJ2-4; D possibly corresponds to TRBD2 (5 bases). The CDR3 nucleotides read TGTGCCAGCAGTTTAGTGGGAGCCAAAAACATTAAGTACTTC. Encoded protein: CASSLVGAKNIKYF.